Listed below are T cell receptor beta chains from one sample, sequenced in a study of cytomegalovirus exposure and HLA in healthy donors. TCRdb keeps only in-frame clones here, not all; method: immunoSEQ multiplex PCR. This table holds 150,000 to 200,000 clones, roughly 77% found once. Sequencing was performed on PBMCs. These receptors came from a woman aged 40 to 55 in good health and CMV-seropositive. Both conserved end residues are part of each CDR3. A D gene is named only where the DNA matches it firmly. Rows give clone size only sometimes, using once, few, many, or a class for an expanded clone.

v_gene: TRBV14
d_gene: .
abundance: once
j_gene: TRBJ1-2
CDR3nt: TGTGCCAGCAGCCAAGCGAGTTCGGTCTATGGCTACACCTTC
CDR3aa: CASSQASSVYGYTF

v_gene: TRBV29-1
d_gene: TRBD2
abundance: .
j_gene: TRBJ2-1
CDR3nt: TGCAGCGTTGAACGTTCTGGACTAGCGAACAATGAGCAGTTCTTC
CDR3aa: CSVERSGLANNEQFF

v_gene: TRBV6-1
d_gene: TRBD1
abundance: .
j_gene: TRBJ2-5
CDR3nt: TGTGCCAGCGGACCGAGGGGGCAGGGTTGGGAGACCCAGTACTTC
CDR3aa: CASGPRGQGWETQYF

v_gene: TRBV18
d_gene: .
abundance: .
j_gene: TRBJ2-1
CDR3nt: TGTGCCAGCTCACCAAATCTTCCTTCCGGTGAGCAGTTCTTC
CDR3aa: CASSPNLPSGEQFF

v_gene: TRBV4-1
d_gene: .
abundance: few
j_gene: TRBJ2-3
CDR3nt: TGCGCCAGCAGCCGAGTCAGGGATACGCAGTATTTT
CDR3aa: CASSRVRDTQYF

v_gene: TRBV19
d_gene: .
abundance: once
j_gene: TRBJ2-3
CDR3nt: TGTGCCAGTAGTTACAGGAGATCAGATACGCAGTATTTT
CDR3aa: CASSYRRSDTQYF

v_gene: TRBV7-7
d_gene: .
abundance: .
j_gene: TRBJ2-7
CDR3nt: TGTGCTACTACCATCACCACCCCCTACGAGCAGTACTTC
CDR3aa: CATTITTPYEQYF

v_gene: TRBV6-5
d_gene: TRBD1
abundance: .
j_gene: TRBJ2-3
CDR3nt: TGTGCCAGCCACAGGGGGTTCACAGATACGCAGTATTTT
CDR3aa: CASHRGFTDTQYF

v_gene: TRBV10-1
d_gene: .
abundance: .
j_gene: TRBJ2-7
CDR3nt: TGCGCCAGCAGCCGGGACAACTACGAGCAGTACTTC
CDR3aa: CASSRDNYEQYF

v_gene: TRBV6-1
d_gene: .
abundance: .
j_gene: TRBJ1-2
CDR3nt: TGTGCCAGCAGTCCGGACAGAGTCTATGGCTACACCTTC
CDR3aa: CASSPDRVYGYTF

v_gene: TRBV6-1
d_gene: TRBD2
abundance: .
j_gene: TRBJ2-1
CDR3nt: TGTGCCACCCATCCCGGGACTAGCGGCTACAATGAGCAGTTCTTC
CDR3aa: CATHPGTSGYNEQFF

v_gene: TRBV21-1
d_gene: .
abundance: few
j_gene: TRBJ1-2
CDR3nt: TGTGCCAGCAGCAGCCGGGACAGGGGGCGTTATGGCTATGGCTACACCTTC
CDR3aa: CASSSRDRGRYGYGYTF

v_gene: TRBV25-1
d_gene: TRBD1
abundance: .
j_gene: TRBJ1-4
CDR3nt: TGTGCCAGCAGCAAACAGGGGTCTAATGAAAAACTGTTTTTT
CDR3aa: CASSKQGSNEKLFF

v_gene: TRBV5-1
d_gene: .
abundance: .
j_gene: TRBJ1-1
CDR3nt: TGCGCCAGCGGTCCGGGACAGAACACTGAAGCTTTCTTT
CDR3aa: CASGPGQNTEAFF

v_gene: TRBV5-1
d_gene: TRBD1
abundance: .
j_gene: TRBJ2-7
CDR3nt: TGCGCCAGCAGCAAGGGGACAGACACCTACGAGCAGTACTTC
CDR3aa: CASSKGTDTYEQYF

v_gene: TRBV4-1
d_gene: .
abundance: .
j_gene: TRBJ2-7
CDR3nt: TGCGCCAGCAGCCAAGAGTGGCGGGGCCTCGCCTACGAGCAGTACTTC
CDR3aa: CASSQEWRGLAYEQYF

v_gene: TRBV4-2
d_gene: TRBD2
abundance: .
j_gene: TRBJ2-5
CDR3nt: TGTGCCAGCAGCCAAGACGGCGGGGGGCAGCAAGAGACCCAGTACTTC
CDR3aa: CASSQDGGGQQETQYF

v_gene: TRBV28
d_gene: .
abundance: once
j_gene: TRBJ1-4
CDR3nt: TGTGCCAGCAGCTCGGGACAAGTAGGGGAAAAACTGTTTTTT
CDR3aa: CASSSGQVGEKLFF

v_gene: TRBV19
d_gene: TRBD1
abundance: .
j_gene: TRBJ2-7
CDR3nt: TGTGCCAGTAGTATAAGGACAGGGAACTACGAGCAGTACTTC
CDR3aa: CASSIRTGNYEQYF

v_gene: TRBV9
d_gene: .
abundance: .
j_gene: TRBJ1-1
CDR3nt: TGTGCCAGCAGCGCGAGCTTACAGGTATCGCAGGAAACTGAAGCTTTCTTT
CDR3aa: CASSASLQVSQETEAFF

v_gene: TRBV28
d_gene: .
abundance: .
j_gene: TRBJ1-5
CDR3nt: TGTGCCAGCAGCCCCGGGAAGCTCACGGATGGCAATCAGCCCCAGCATTTT
CDR3aa: CASSPGKLTDGNQPQHF

v_gene: TRBV6-1
d_gene: .
abundance: .
j_gene: TRBJ1-5
CDR3nt: TGTGCCAGCAGTGAAGCAGCTAGCAATCAGCCCCAGCATTTT
CDR3aa: CASSEAASNQPQHF

v_gene: TRBV11-2
d_gene: TRBD1
abundance: .
j_gene: TRBJ2-2
CDR3nt: TGTGCCAGCAGCTCCCGGGACAGCAACACCGGGGAGCTGTTTTTT
CDR3aa: CASSSRDSNTGELFF

v_gene: TRBV2
d_gene: TRBD2
abundance: .
j_gene: TRBJ2-3
CDR3nt: TGTGCCAGCAGTGCTGGTAGCGGGAACACAGATACGCAGTATTTT
CDR3aa: CASSAGSGNTDTQYF

v_gene: TRBV28
d_gene: .
abundance: .
j_gene: TRBJ2-7
CDR3nt: TGTGCCAGCAGTCAAGATGACAGTCTAATCTACTACGAGCAGTACTTC
CDR3aa: CASSQDDSLIYYEQYF

v_gene: TRBV29-1
d_gene: .
abundance: .
j_gene: TRBJ2-3
CDR3nt: TGCAGCGTTGGGATAGCGGTAGATACGCAGTATTTT
CDR3aa: CSVGIAVDTQYF

v_gene: TRBV7-2
d_gene: .
abundance: .
j_gene: TRBJ2-7
CDR3nt: TGTGCCAGCAGCTTAGCTGTCGGACTCCGAGGGGAGCAGTACTTC
CDR3aa: CASSLAVGLRGEQYF

v_gene: TRBV28
d_gene: .
abundance: few
j_gene: TRBJ1-3
CDR3nt: TGTGCCAGCAGTGATGGCGGGAGTGGAAACACCATATATTTT
CDR3aa: CASSDGGSGNTIYF

v_gene: TRBV5-1
d_gene: TRBD2
abundance: .
j_gene: TRBJ2-7
CDR3nt: TGCGCCAGCAGCTTCCTAGCGGGAGGTGGCGACGAGCAGTACTTC
CDR3aa: CASSFLAGGGDEQYF

v_gene: TRBV11-2
d_gene: .
abundance: .
j_gene: TRBJ2-3
CDR3nt: TGTGCCAGCAGCTTAGGAGGGGGGACAGTACACACAGATACGCAGTATTTT
CDR3aa: CASSLGGGTVHTDTQYF

v_gene: TRBV7-7
d_gene: TRBD2
abundance: .
j_gene: TRBJ2-5
CDR3nt: TGTGCTAGCAGCAGTCGGACTAGGGGAGGGGAGACCCAGTACTTC
CDR3aa: CASSSRTRGGETQYF

v_gene: TRBV2
d_gene: TRBD1
abundance: .
j_gene: TRBJ1-1
CDR3nt: TGTGCCAGCAGTCCCGGTCGGACAGGGACGAACACTGAAGCTTTCTTT
CDR3aa: CASSPGRTGTNTEAFF

v_gene: TRBV9
d_gene: .
abundance: .
j_gene: TRBJ1-2
CDR3nt: TGTGCCAGCAGCGGGAGCACAGGGTCGGGAGGCTACACCTTC
CDR3aa: CASSGSTGSGGYTF

v_gene: TRBV7-8
d_gene: TRBD1
abundance: once
j_gene: TRBJ2-5
CDR3nt: TGTGCCAGCAGCGCCACAGGGGGAAATTGGGAGACCCAGTACTTC
CDR3aa: CASSATGGNWETQYF

v_gene: TRBV6-1
d_gene: .
abundance: .
j_gene: TRBJ2-1
CDR3nt: TGTGCCAGCAGTGATCCCAGGGGTACCTGGTATGAGCAGTTCTTC
CDR3aa: CASSDPRGTWYEQFF

v_gene: TRBV28
d_gene: .
abundance: .
j_gene: TRBJ1-5
CDR3nt: TGTGCCAGCAGGGGGGGAGCATATAGCAATCAGCCCCAGCATTTT
CDR3aa: CASRGGAYSNQPQHF

v_gene: TRBV27
d_gene: .
abundance: .
j_gene: TRBJ2-5
CDR3nt: TGTGCCAGCAGCCACATCGGGGGCCAAGAGACCCAGTACTTC
CDR3aa: CASSHIGGQETQYF

v_gene: TRBV7-8
d_gene: .
abundance: .
j_gene: TRBJ2-1
CDR3nt: TGTGCCAGCAGCTTAATGAGCTCCTACAATGAGCAGTTCTTC
CDR3aa: CASSLMSSYNEQFF

v_gene: TRBV19
d_gene: .
abundance: .
j_gene: TRBJ1-3
CDR3nt: TGTGCCAGTAGTGGAATAACGCGGGGCCCTGGAAACACCATATATTTT
CDR3aa: CASSGITRGPGNTIYF

v_gene: TRBV5-1
d_gene: TRBD2
abundance: .
j_gene: TRBJ2-1
CDR3nt: TGCGCCAGCAGCTTGTTAGCGGGAGAAGACAATGAGCAGTTCTTC
CDR3aa: CASSLLAGEDNEQFF

v_gene: TRBV7-2
d_gene: .
abundance: .
j_gene: TRBJ2-7
CDR3nt: TGTGCCAGCAGCTTACCGCCTACCTACGAGCAGTACTTC
CDR3aa: CASSLPPTYEQYF

v_gene: TRBV19
d_gene: .
abundance: few
j_gene: TRBJ1-1
CDR3nt: TGTGCCAGTAGTCCTCCGCAGGGCCACACTGAAGCTTTCTTT
CDR3aa: CASSPPQGHTEAFF

v_gene: TRBV5-1
d_gene: TRBD1
abundance: few
j_gene: TRBJ2-7
CDR3nt: TGCGCCAGCAACAAAATACCAACAGGGGGCGCCTACGAGCAGTACTTC
CDR3aa: CASNKIPTGGAYEQYF

v_gene: TRBV15
d_gene: .
abundance: .
j_gene: TRBJ1-1
CDR3nt: TGTGCCACCAGCAGAGGAAGTTGGGCAGGGCAGTCTGAAGCTTTCTTT
CDR3aa: CATSRGSWAGQSEAFF

v_gene: TRBV29-1
d_gene: TRBD1
abundance: .
j_gene: TRBJ2-3
CDR3nt: TGCAGCGTTGAGGGACAGGGTGGGGCAGATACGCAGTATTTT
CDR3aa: CSVEGQGGADTQYF

v_gene: TRBV11-2
d_gene: TRBD1
abundance: few
j_gene: TRBJ2-7
CDR3nt: TGTGCCAGCAGCCAGGACAGGTCGAGCTCCTACGAGCAGTACTTC
CDR3aa: CASSQDRSSSYEQYF

v_gene: TRBV6-6
d_gene: .
abundance: .
j_gene: TRBJ1-5
CDR3nt: TGTGCCAGCAGTTCCTTCAGGGGCAATCAGCCCCAGCATTTT
CDR3aa: CASSSFRGNQPQHF

v_gene: TRBV21-1
d_gene: .
abundance: .
j_gene: TRBJ1-1
CDR3nt: TGTGCCAGCAGCCACATAAGGAGTAACACTGAAGCTTTCTTT
CDR3aa: CASSHIRSNTEAFF

v_gene: TRBV18
d_gene: TRBD1
abundance: once
j_gene: TRBJ2-2
CDR3nt: TGTGCCAGCTCTCCTCGGACAGGGGGCAACACCGGGGAGCTGTTTTTT
CDR3aa: CASSPRTGGNTGELFF

v_gene: TRBV30
d_gene: .
abundance: .
j_gene: TRBJ1-5
CDR3nt: TGTGCCTGGAGTATTGGGGGGACGGGGAATCAGCCCCAGCATTTT
CDR3aa: CAWSIGGTGNQPQHF

v_gene: TRBV5-6
d_gene: TRBD1
abundance: .
j_gene: TRBJ2-7
CDR3nt: TGTGCCAGCAGCCCCGCTCCGGACAGGGGGGCCTACGAGCAATACTTC
CDR3aa: CASSPAPDRGAYEQYF

v_gene: TRBV7-6
d_gene: .
abundance: .
j_gene: TRBJ1-2
CDR3nt: TGTGCCAGCAGCCCCACAGTACATTCTGCTAACTATGGCTACACCTTC
CDR3aa: CASSPTVHSANYGYTF

v_gene: TRBV6-5
d_gene: .
abundance: .
j_gene: TRBJ2-5
CDR3nt: TGTGCCAGCAGTTACTCCGGCAGGGCAGAAGAGACCCAGTACTTC
CDR3aa: CASSYSGRAEETQYF

v_gene: TRBV4-2
d_gene: TRBD2
abundance: .
j_gene: TRBJ2-1
CDR3nt: TGTGCCAGCAGCCCTCCAAGGGGACTAGACGGGGGGAAAGTAGGTGAGCAGTTCTTC
CDR3aa: CASSPPRGLDGGKVGEQFF

v_gene: TRBV5-4
d_gene: .
abundance: .
j_gene: TRBJ2-1
CDR3nt: TGTGCCAGCAGCTTCTCCCCAACCAACAGGGCCCCCTACAATGAGCAGTTCTTC
CDR3aa: CASSFSPTNRAPYNEQFF

v_gene: TRBV18
d_gene: .
abundance: .
j_gene: TRBJ1-5
CDR3nt: TGTGCCAGCTCACCAAAGGGGGTAGGGGGCAATCAGCCCCAGCATTTT
CDR3aa: CASSPKGVGGNQPQHF

v_gene: TRBV7-3
d_gene: .
abundance: .
j_gene: TRBJ2-2
CDR3nt: TGTGCCAGCAGCGGAGGGGCCGGGGAGCTGTTTTTT
CDR3aa: CASSGGAGELFF

v_gene: TRBV9
d_gene: .
abundance: .
j_gene: TRBJ1-5
CDR3nt: TGTGCCAGCAGCCTTCCGGACAGAGAGGATCAGCCCCAGCATTTT
CDR3aa: CASSLPDREDQPQHF